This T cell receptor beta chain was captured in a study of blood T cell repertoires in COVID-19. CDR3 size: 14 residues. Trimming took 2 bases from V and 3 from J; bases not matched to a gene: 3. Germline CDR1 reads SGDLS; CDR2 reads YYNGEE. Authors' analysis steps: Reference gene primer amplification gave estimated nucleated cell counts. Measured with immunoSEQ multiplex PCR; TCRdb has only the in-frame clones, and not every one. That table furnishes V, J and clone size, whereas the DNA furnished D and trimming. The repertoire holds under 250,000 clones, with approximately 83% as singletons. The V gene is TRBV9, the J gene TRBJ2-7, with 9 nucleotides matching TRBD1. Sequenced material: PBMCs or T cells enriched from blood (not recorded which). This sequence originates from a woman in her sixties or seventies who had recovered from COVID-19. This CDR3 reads CASSVRQGVYEQYF. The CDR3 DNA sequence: TGTGCCAGCAGCGTGCGACAGGGGGTCTACGAGCAGTACTTC.